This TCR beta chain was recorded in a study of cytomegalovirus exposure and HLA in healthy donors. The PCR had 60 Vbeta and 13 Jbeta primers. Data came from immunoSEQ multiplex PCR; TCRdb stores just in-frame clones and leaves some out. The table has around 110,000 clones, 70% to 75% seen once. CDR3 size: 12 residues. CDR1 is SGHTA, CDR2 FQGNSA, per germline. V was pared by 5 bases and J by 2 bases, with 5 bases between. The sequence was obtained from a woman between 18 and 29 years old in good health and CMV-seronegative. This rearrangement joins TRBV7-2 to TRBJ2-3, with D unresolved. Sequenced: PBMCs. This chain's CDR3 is CASSPNTDTQYF. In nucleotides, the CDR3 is TGTGCCAGCAGCCCCAACACAGATACGCAGTATTTT. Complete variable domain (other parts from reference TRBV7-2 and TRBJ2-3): GAGVSQSPSNKVTEKGKDVELRCDPISGHTALYWYRQSLGQGLEFLIYFQGNSAPDKSGLPSDRFSAERTGGSVSTLTIQRTQQEDSAVYLCASSPNTDTQYFGPGTRLTVL.